Below, one TCR beta chain is given with its context. Germline CDR1 LGHNT, CDR2 FRNRAP. This CDR3 is built from 16 residues. V was clipped by 7 bases and J by 4 bases, with 19 bases between them. This specimen belongs to a study of blood T cell repertoires in COVID-19. Study-level background: The study drew acute and convalescent COVID-19 samples from the United States, Italy and Spain. PBMCs, B-cell-depleted T cells, or T cells provided the cDNA or gDNA that made up the material.

Study processing details: Estimation of nucleated cell counts was performed using reference gene primer amplification. Clones were read by immunoSEQ multiplex PCR, and TCRdb kept only the in-frame ones, dropping some. That table gives V, J and clone size, and the DNA gave D and trimming. The repertoire consists of about 200,000 clones, with 85% to 90% occurring once and the leading ten covering around 1.6%. The clonotype comes from a man aged 18 to 30 with active or convalescent COVID-19. Material: peripheral blood. The chain couples TRBV12-5 to TRBJ2-2; D possibly corresponds to TRBD2 (7 bases). Written as DNA, the CDR3 is TGTGCTAGTGCCCTAGGAGGGGGGGCCCTCACCGGGGAGCTGTTTTTT. This codes for CASALGGGALTGELFF.